The present entry profiles one TCR beta chain with its context. The method was immunoSEQ multiplex PCR; TCRdb's version includes in-frame clones alone and lacks a portion of them. Seen here are about 380,000 clones, around 95% observed once, and the top ten hold roughly 0.02%. This CDR3 contains 18 residues. V was pared by 0 bases and J by 6 bases, with 11 bases of the junction left unmatched. Germline loops: CDR1 SGHVS, CDR2 FQNEAQ. This sample is part of a study of shared T cell receptors in the human thymus. This sequence joins TRBV7-8 and TRBJ2-1; 10 nucleotides align to TRBD2. The TCR sequence derives from a human donor. The sample comprised thymocytes. CDR3 loop: CASSLAWASGRFRNEQFF. DNA for the CDR3: TGTGCCAGCAGCTTAGCGTGGGCTAGCGGGAGATTTCGCAATGAGCAGTTCTTC.